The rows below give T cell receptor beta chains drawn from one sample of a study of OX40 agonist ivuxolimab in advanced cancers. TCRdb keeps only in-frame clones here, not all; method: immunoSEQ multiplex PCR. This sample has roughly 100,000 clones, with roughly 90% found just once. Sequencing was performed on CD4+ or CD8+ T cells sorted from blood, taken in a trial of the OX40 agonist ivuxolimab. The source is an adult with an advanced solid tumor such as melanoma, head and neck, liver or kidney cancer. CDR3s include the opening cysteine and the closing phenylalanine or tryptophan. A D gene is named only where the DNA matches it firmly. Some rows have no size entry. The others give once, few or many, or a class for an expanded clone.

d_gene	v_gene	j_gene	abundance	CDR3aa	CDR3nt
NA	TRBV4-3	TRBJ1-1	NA	CASSLLRRENTEAFF	TGCGCCAGCAGCCTCCTTCGCAGGGAGAACACTGAAGCTTTCTTT
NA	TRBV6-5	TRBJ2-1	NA	CASIRTGIYNEQFF	TGTGCCAGCATAAGAACGGGGATCTACAATGAGCAGTTCTTC
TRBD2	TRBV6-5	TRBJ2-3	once	CASKRDGTIHTQYF	TGTGCCAGCAAGCGGGACGGTACAATTCATACGCAGTATTTT
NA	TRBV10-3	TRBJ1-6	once	CAISEDWLGEAYNSPLHF	TGTGCCATCAGTGAGGATTGGTTAGGGGAAGCCTATAATTCACCCCTCCACTTT
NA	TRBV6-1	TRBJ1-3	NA	CASSEHSSGNTIYF	TGTGCCAGCAGTGAGCACAGCTCAGGAAACACCATATATTTT
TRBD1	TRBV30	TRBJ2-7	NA	CACQPRQGLYEQYF	TGTGCCTGCCAACCCCGACAGGGCCTCTACGAGCAGTACTTC
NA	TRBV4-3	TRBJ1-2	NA	CASSQDTLTGVTYGYTF	TGCGCCAGCAGCCAAGATACGCTGACGGGAGTTACCTATGGCTACACCTTC
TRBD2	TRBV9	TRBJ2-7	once	CASSVVLAGVNEQYF	TGTGCCAGCAGCGTAGTGCTAGCGGGGGTCAACGAGCAGTACTTC
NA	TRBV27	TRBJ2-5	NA	CASSLRARVGETQYF	TGTGCCAGCAGTTTACGGGCCAGGGTGGGCGAGACCCAGTACTTC
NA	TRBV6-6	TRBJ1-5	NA	CASSLTSGNQPQHF	TGTGCCAGCAGCCTGACCTCAGGCAATCAGCCCCAGCATTTT
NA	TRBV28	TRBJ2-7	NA	CASSSSGPLSYEQYF	TGTGCCAGCAGCAGTTCGGGGCCCCTATCCTACGAGCAGTACTTC
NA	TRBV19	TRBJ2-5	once	CASRAGGMETQYF	TGTGCCAGTAGGGCAGGGGGGATGGAGACCCAGTACTTC
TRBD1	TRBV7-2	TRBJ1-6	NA	CASSFRGQANSPLHF	TGTGCCAGCAGCTTCAGGGGACAGGCCAATTCACCCCTCCACTTT
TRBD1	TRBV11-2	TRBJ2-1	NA	CASSLDRRQGAGQFF	TGTGCCAGCAGCTTAGATCGGCGACAGGGGGCTGGGCAGTTCTTC
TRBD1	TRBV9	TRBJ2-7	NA	CASSFRDRGPYEQYF	TGTGCCAGCAGCTTCCGGGACAGGGGGCCATACGAGCAGTACTTC
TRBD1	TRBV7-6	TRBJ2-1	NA	CASSLGDRDFDEQFF	TGTGCCAGCAGCTTGGGGGACAGGGATTTCGATGAGCAGTTCTTC
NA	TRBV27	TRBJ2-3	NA	CASSFGSLSTDTQYF	TGTGCCAGCAGTTTCGGGTCTCTTAGCACAGATACGCAGTATTTT
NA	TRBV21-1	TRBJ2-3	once	CASSSPGQGITDTQYF	TGTGCCAGCAGCTCTCCGGGACAGGGCATCACAGATACGCAGTATTTT
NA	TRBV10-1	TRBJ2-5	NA	CASSESTRETQYF	TGCGCCAGCAGTGAGTCAACAAGGGAGACCCAGTACTTC
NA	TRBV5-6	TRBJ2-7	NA	CASSFDREQYF	TGTGCCAGCAGCTTCGACCGGGAGCAGTACTTC
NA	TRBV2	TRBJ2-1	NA	CASSEVSRVGEQFF	TGTGCCAGCAGTGAAGTTAGCAGGGTTGGAGAGCAGTTCTTC